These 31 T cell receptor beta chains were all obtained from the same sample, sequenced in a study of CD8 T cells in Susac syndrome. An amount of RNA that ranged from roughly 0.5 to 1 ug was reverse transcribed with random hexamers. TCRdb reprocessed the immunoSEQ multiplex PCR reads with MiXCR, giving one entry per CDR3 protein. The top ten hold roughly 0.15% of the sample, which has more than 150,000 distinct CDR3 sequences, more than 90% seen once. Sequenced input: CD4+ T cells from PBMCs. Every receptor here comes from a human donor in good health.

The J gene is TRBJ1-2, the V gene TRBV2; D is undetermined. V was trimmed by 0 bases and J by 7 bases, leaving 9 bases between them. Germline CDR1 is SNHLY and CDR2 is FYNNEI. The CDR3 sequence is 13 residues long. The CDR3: CASSEARTGGYTF. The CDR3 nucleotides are TGTGCCAGCAGTGAAGCGAGGACTGGTGGCTACACCTTC.

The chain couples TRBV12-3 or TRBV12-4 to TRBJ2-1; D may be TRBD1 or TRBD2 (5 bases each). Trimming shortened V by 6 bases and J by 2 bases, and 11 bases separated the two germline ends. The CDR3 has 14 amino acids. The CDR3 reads CASRLGPTYNEQFF. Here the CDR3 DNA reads TGTGCCAGCAGACTGGGACCAACCTACAATGAGCAGTTCTTC.

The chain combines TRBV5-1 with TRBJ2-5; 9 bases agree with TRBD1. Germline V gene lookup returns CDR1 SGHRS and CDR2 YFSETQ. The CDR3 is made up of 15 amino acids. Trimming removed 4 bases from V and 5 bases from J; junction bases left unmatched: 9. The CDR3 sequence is CASSDYRGHGETQYF. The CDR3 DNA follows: TGCGCCAGCAGCGACTACAGGGGGCATGGGGAGACCCAGTACTTC.

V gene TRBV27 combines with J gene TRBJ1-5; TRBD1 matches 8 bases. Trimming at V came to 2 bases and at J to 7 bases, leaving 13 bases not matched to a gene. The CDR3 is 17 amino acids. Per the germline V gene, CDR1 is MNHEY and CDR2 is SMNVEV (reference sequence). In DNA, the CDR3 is TGTGCCAGCAGTTTAAGGTGGGCAGGGGGCTCAGACCAGCCCCAGCATTTT. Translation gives CASSLRWAGGSDQPQHF.

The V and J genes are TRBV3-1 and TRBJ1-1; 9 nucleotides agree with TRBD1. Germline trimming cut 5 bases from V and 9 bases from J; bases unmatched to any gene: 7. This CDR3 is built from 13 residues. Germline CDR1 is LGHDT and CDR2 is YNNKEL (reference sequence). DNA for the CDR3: TGTGCCAGCAGCAAAAGGACAGGGGATAAAGCTTTCTTT. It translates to CASSKRTGDKAFF.

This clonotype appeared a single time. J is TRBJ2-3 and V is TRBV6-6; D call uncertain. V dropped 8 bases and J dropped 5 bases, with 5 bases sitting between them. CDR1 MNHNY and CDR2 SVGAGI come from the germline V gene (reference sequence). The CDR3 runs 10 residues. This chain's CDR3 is CASRQDTQYF. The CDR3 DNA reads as TGTGCCAGCCGGCAAGATACGCAGTATTTT.

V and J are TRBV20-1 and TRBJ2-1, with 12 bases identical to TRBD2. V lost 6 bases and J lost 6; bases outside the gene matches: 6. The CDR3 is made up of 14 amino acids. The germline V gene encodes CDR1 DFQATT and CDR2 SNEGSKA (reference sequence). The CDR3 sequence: CSALGLAGFNEQFF. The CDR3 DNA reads TGCAGTGCCCTCGGACTAGCGGGGTTCAATGAGCAGTTCTTC.

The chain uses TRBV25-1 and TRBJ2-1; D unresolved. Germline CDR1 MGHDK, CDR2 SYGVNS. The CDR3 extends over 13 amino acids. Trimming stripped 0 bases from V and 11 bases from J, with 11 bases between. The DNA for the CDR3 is TGTGCCAGCAGTGAATACTGGGCAGATAAGCAGTTCTTC. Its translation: CASSEYWADKQFF.

The CDR3 protein is CASSPRLVSHEQYF. The CDR3 DNA sequence: TGTGCCAGCAGCCCGCGACTAGTTTCCCACGAGCAGTACTTC. The chain joins TRBV7-6 to TRBJ2-7; D possibly corresponds to TRBD2 (6 bases). Germline assignment: CDR1 SGHVS and CDR2 FNYEAQ. V was cut by 5 bases and J by 5 bases, with 16 bases left in between. The CDR3 contains 14 residues.

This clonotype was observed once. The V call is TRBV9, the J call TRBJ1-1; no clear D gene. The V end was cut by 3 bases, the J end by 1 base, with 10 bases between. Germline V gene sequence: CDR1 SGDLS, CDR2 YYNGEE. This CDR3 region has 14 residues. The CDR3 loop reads CASSGTSANTEAFF. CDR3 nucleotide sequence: TGTGCCAGCAGCGGGACGTCCGCGAACACTGAAGCTTTCTTT.

The CDR3 sequence: CASRGQGVKPQHF. CDR3 coding DNA: TGTGCCAGCAGGGGACAGGGAGTTAAGCCCCAGCATTTT. The V call is TRBV2, the J call TRBJ1-5; 9 bases are shared with TRBD1. Germline V gene sequence: CDR1 SNHLY, CDR2 FYNNEI. The V gene end was trimmed by 6 bases and the J gene end by 8 bases; junction bases not matched to a gene: 5. The CDR3 covers 13 residues.

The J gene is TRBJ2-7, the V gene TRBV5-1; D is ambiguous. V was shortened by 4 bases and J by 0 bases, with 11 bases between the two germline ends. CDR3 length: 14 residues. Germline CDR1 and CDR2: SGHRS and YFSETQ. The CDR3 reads CASSPAAASYEQYF. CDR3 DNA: TGCGCCAGCAGCCCCGCGGCAGCCTCCTACGAGCAGTACTTC.

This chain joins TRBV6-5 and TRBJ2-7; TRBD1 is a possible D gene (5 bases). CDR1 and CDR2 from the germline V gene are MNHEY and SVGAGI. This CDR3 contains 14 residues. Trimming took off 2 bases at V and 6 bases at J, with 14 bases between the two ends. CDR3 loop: CASSYRRPQGEQYF. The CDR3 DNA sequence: TGTGCCAGCAGTTACCGACGGCCCCAGGGCGAGCAGTACTTC.

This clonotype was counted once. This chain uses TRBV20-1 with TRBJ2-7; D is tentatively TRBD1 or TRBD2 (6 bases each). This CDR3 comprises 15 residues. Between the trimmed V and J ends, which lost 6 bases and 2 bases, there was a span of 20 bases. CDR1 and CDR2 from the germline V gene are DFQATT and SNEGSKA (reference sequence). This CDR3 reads CSALRGADGTYEQYF. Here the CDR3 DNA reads TGCAGTGCCCTAAGGGGGGCAGACGGTACCTACGAGCAGTACTTC.

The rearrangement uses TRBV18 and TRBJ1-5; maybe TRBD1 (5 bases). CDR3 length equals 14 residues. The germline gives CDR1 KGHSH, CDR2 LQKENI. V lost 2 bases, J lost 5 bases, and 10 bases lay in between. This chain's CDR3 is CASSPGRGDQPQHF. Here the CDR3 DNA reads TGTGCCAGCTCACCAGGACGGGGGGATCAGCCCCAGCATTTT.

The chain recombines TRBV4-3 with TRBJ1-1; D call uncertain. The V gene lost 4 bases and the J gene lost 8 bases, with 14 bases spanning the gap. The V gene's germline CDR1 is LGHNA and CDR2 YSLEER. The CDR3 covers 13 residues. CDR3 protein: CASSLYLDGEAFF. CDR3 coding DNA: TGCGCCAGCAGCCTTTACCTGGACGGGGAAGCTTTCTTT.

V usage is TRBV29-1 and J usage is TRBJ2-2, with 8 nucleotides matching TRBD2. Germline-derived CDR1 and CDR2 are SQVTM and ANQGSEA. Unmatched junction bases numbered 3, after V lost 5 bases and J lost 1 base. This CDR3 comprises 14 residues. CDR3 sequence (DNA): TGCAGCGTTTCGGGGGGGCGGAACACCGGGGAGCTGTTTTTT. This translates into CSVSGGRNTGELFF.

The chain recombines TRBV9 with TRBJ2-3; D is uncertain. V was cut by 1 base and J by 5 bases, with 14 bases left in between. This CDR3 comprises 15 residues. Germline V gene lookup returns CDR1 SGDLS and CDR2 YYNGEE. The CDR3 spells CASSVNHQVEDTQYF. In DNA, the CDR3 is TGTGCCAGCAGCGTAAATCATCAGGTAGAAGATACGCAGTATTTT. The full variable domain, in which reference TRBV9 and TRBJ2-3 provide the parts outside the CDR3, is DSGVTQTPKHLITATGQRVTLRCSPRSGDLSVYWYQQSLDQGLQFLIQYYNGEERAKGNILERFSAQQFPDLHSELNLSSLELGDSALYFCASSVNHQVEDTQYFGPGTRLTVL.

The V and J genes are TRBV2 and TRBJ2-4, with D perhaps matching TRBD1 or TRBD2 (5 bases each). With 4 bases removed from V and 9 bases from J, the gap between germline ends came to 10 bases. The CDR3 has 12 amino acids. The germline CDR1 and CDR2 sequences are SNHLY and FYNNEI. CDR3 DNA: TGTGCCAGCAGTGCGGGGCTTGGCATTCAGTACTTC. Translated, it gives CASSAGLGIQYF.

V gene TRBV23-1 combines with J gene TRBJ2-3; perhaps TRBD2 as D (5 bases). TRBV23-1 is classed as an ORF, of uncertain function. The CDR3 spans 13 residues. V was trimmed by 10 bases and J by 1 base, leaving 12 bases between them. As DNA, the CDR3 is TGCGCCACATCGCGGGTCGGCACAGATACGCAGTATTTT. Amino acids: CATSRVGTDTQYF.

The chain's CDR3 is CASSPNGFRAETQYF. The DNA for the CDR3 is TGTGCCAGCAGCCCAAACGGGTTCCGGGCAGAGACCCAGTACTTC. The chain joins TRBV11-2 to TRBJ2-5; no reliable D call. Trimming pared 5 bases from V and 4 bases from J, leaving 17 bases between. CDR1 SGHAT and CDR2 FQNNGV come from the germline V gene. This CDR3 comprises 15 residues.

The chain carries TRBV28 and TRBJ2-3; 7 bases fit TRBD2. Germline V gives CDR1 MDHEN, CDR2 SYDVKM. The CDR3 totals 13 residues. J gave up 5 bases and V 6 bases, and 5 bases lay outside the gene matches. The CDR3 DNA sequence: TGTGCCAGCAGACTCAGCGGGGTAGATACGCAGTATTTT. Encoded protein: CASRLSGVDTQYF.

In DNA form, the CDR3 reads TGCAGTGCCTCCCGACAGGGGCATTCACCCCTCCACTTT. It is translated as CSASRQGHSPLHF. The gene calls are TRBV20-1 and TRBJ1-6; 8 bases are a match to TRBD1. The CDR3 has 13 residues. V lost 6 bases and J lost 8; bases outside the gene matches: 6. Germline V gene lookup returns CDR1 DFQATT and CDR2 SNEGSKA (reference sequence).

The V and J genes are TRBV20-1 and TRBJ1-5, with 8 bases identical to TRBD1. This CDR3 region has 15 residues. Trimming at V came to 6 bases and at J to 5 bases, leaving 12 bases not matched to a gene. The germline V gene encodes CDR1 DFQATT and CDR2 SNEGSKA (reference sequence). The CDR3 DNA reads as TGCAGTGCACCCCCGTCCGGGACAGGTTATCAGCCCCAGCATTTT. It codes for CSAPPSGTGYQPQHF.

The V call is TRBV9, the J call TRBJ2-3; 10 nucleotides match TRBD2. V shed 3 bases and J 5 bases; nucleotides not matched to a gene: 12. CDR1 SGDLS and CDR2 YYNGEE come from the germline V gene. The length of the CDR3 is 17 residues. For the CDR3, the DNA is TGTGCCAGCAGCGCCAGCGGGGGGGCTGTATCATTAGATACGCAGTATTTT. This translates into CASSASGGAVSLDTQYF.

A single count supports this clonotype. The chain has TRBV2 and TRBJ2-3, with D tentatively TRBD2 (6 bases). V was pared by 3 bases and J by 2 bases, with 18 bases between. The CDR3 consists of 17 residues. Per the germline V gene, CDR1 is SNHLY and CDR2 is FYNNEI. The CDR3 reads CASSDSGSGGFTDTQYF. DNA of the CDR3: TGTGCCAGCAGTGATTCTGGTAGTGGAGGGTTCACAGATACGCAGTATTTT.

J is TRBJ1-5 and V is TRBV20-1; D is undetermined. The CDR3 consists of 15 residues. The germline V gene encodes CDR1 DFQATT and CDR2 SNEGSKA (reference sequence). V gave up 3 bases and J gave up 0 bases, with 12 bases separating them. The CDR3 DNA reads TGCAGTGCTAGTCCTGACACCTATAGCAATCAGCCCCAGCATTTT. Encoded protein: CSASPDTYSNQPQHF.

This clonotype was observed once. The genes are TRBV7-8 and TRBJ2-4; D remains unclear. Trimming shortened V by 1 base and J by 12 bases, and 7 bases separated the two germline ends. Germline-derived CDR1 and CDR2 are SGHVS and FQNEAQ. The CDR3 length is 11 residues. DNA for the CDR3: TGTGCCAGCAGCTTAGGCGCCCGTCAGTACTTC. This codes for CASSLGARQYF.

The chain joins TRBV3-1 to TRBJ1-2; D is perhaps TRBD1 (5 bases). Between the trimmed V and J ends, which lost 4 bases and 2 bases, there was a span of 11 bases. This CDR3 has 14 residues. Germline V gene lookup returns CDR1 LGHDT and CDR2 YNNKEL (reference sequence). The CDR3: CASSPSGENYGYTF. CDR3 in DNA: TGTGCCAGCAGCCCCTCGGGGGAGAACTATGGCTACACCTTC.

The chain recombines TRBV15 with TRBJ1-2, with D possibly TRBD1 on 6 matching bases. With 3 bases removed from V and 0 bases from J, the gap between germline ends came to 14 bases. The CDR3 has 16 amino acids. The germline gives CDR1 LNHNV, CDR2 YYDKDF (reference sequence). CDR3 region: CATSSPGRGTNYGYTF. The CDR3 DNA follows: TGTGCCACCAGCAGCCCCGGTAGGGGGACTAACTATGGCTACACCTTC. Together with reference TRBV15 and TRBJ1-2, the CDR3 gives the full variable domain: DAMVIQNPRYQVTQFGKPVTLSCSQTLNHNVMYWYQQKSSQAPKLLFHYYDKDFNNEADTPDNFQSRRPNTSFCFLDIRSPGLGDTAMYLCATSSPGRGTNYGYTFGSGTRLTVV.

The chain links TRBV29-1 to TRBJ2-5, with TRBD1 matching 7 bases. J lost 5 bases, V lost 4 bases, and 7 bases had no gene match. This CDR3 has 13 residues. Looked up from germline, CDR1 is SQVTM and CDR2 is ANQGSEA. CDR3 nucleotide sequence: TGCAGCGTTGGGCAGGGGGTGGGGGAGACCCAGTACTTC. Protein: CSVGQGVGETQYF.